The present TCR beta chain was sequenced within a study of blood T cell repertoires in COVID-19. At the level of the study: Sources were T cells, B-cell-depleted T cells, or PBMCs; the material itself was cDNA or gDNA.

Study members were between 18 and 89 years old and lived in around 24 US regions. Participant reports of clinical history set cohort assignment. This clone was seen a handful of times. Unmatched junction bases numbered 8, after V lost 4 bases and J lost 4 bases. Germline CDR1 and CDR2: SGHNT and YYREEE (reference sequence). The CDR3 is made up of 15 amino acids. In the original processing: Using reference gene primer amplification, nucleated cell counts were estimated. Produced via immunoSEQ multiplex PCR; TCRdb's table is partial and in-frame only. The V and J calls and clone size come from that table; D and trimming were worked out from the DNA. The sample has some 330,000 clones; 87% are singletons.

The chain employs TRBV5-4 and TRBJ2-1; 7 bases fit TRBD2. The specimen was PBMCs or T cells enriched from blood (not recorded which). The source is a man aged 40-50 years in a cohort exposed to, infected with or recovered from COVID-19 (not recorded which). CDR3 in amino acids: CASSLTSAVYNEQFF. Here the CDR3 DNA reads TGTGCCAGCAGCCTCACTAGCGCCGTATACAATGAGCAGTTCTTC.